This T cell receptor (beta chain) was documented in a study of beta chain features in type 1 diabetes. Overall study results and limits: An over-representation of cells with high TCR expression could result from cDNA sequencing. In the patient group, naive, central memory and Treg TCRB repertoires seemed more alike than in the healthy donor group. Shortening that was moderate but significant affected the TCRB CDR3s of Type 1 diabetes patients in all four CD4+ subsets.

The CDR3 is 16 amino acids. The ends lost 2 bases at V and 7 bases at J; junction bases unmatched: 9. The V gene's germline CDR1 is MNHNY and CDR2 SVGAGI (reference sequence). This clone was seen only a few times. Its antigen is not known. Expressed TCRB transcripts were sequenced because the entire RNA isolate underwent reverse transcription. TCRdb's copy holds only in-frame clones and misses some; the assay was immunoSEQ multiplex PCR. The table includes under 350,000 clones, 24% detected once. This rearrangement joins TRBV6-6 to TRBJ1-5; 9 bases are a match to TRBD1. Sequenced sample: naive CD4+ T cells from blood. The clonotype was recovered from a woman in her twenties or thirties with type 1 diabetes. CDR3 coding DNA: TGTGCCAGCAGTTACCTAACGACAGGGGGAAAACAGCCCCAGCATTTT. Its translation: CASSYLTTGGKQPQHF.